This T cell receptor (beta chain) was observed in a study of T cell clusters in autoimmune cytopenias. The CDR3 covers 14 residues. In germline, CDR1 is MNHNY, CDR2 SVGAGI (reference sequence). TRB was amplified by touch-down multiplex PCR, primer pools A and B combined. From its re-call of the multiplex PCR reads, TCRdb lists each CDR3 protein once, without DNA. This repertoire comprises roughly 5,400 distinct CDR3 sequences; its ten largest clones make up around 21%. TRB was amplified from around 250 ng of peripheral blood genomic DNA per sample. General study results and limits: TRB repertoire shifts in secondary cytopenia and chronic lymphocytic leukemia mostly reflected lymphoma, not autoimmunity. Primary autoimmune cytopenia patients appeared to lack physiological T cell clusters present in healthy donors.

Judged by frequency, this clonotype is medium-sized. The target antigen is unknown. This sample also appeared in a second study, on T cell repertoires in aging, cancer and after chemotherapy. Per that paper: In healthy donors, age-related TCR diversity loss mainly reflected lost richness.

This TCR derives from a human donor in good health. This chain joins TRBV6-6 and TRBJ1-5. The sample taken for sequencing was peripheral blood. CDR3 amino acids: CASRWGYSNQPQHF.